This TCR beta chain was recorded in a study of blood T cell repertoires in COVID-19. Study-level background: Donors in the United States, Italy and Spain gave samples during acute or convalescent COVID-19. The analysed material was cDNA or gDNA that came from T cells, B-cell-depleted T cells, or PBMCs.

CDR3 size: 16 residues. Trimming shortened V by 4 bases and J by 4 bases, and 19 bases separated the two germline ends. From germline, CDR1 is LGHDT and CDR2 YNNKEL (reference sequence). In the authors' workflow: Estimation of nucleated cell counts was performed using reference gene primer amplification. The data were produced by immunoSEQ multiplex PCR, yet TCRdb's version contains in-frame clones alone and is incomplete. The DNA was the basis for D and trimming; V, J and clone size are from that table. The table has 200,000 or so clones, roughly 87% seen once; the top ten hold around 6.1%. The chain joins TRBV3-1 (or the pseudogene TRBV3-2) to TRBJ2-5, with D possibly TRBD2 on 6 matching bases. Specimen: peripheral blood. The TCR sequence derives from a woman aged 40-49 years with acute or convalescent COVID-19. CDR3 in DNA: TGTGCCAGCAGCCTCATTCCCGTCGGGGGAGGAGAGACCCAGTACTTC. It specifies CASSLIPVGGGETQYF.